What follows describes a single TCR beta chain. Its antigen is unidentified. The CDR3 sequence is 15 residues long. The germline V gene encodes CDR1 MNHEY and CDR2 SVGAGI. The data were taken from a study of blood T cells in healthy people across ages. Points from the study as a whole: Roughly linearly, TCR beta diversity per million T cells fell as age increased.

The authors ran a second PCR of about 6 to 12 cycles using a sample-barcoded 5' primer and a J-beta primer mix. TCRdb analysed the 5' RACE reads with MiXCR anew, one entry per CDR3 protein. The sample contains about 1.4 million distinct CDR3 sequences, approximately 59% of which appear only once. PBMCs numbering at least 6.5 million were isolated per sample. The rearrangement uses TRBV6-5 and TRBJ2-1; 7 bases line up with TRBD1. The closer fit of TRBJ2-7 to the DNA end suggests the J call may be wrong. This clonotype was sampled from a man in his late teens or twenties in good health. Sequencing input: blood. The DNA of the CDR3 is TGTGCCAGCAAACTAGGGGGACAGCCTCTTGGAGAGCAGTACTTC. As protein: CASKLGGQPLGEQYF.